Following are 22 T cell receptor beta chains from one sample sequenced in a study of regulatory T cells in long-lasting Graves disease. Sequencing libraries for TCR beta were prepared with iRepertoire HTBI primers and Arm-PCR of CDR3 regions. MiXCR, run by TCRdb on the multiplex PCR reads, gives a single entry per CDR3 protein. This table has about 520,000 distinct CDR3 sequences, around 11% appearing once. Time point given: newly diagnosed GD, antithyroid drugs for less than 3 months. Preparation of the TCR library used RNA extracted from PBMCs. The same data also contributed to another study, on T cells in Graves' hyperthyroidism and ophthalmopathy.

Source: peripheral blood mononuclear cells (PBMCs), taken at new diagnosis, from a patient treated with antithyroid drugs. The receptor source for this set is a woman younger than 45 with Graves disease.

This clonotype was seen a few times. The rearrangement uses TRBV27 and TRBJ1-5; TRBD1 matches 12 bases. The germline V gene has CDR1 MNHEY and CDR2 SMNVEV (reference sequence). The CDR3 contains 16 residues. Trimming cost V 3 bases and J 7 bases; bases outside gene matches: 7. CDR3 in amino acids: CASSFPGQGARQPQHF. In DNA, the CDR3 is TGTGCCAGCAGTTTCCCGGGACAGGGGGCGAGGCAGCCCCAGCATTTT.

This clonotype was seen many times. The genes are TRBV12-3 or TRBV12-4 and TRBJ2-1, with D maybe TRBD2 (5 bases). The CDR3 runs to 12 residues. V shed 5 bases and J shed 11 bases, with 13 bases lying between them. In DNA form, the CDR3 reads TGTGCCAGCAGTCTAGAGGGTGGAAAGCAGTTCTTC. Its translation is CASSLEGGKQFF.

This clonotype has at least ten counts. This rearrangement joins TRBV30 to TRBJ2-7; D may be TRBD1 (5 bases). The CDR3 is 13 amino acids. Germline CDR1 and CDR2: GTSNPN and SVGIG (reference sequence). Trimming took 2 bases from V and 6 from J, leaving 14 bases between them. CDR3 amino acids: CAWSLTTVGEQYF. CDR3 DNA: TGTGCCTGGAGTCTAACGACAGTTGGCGAGCAGTACTTC.

The chain couples TRBV7-9 to TRBJ2-7; D perhaps matches TRBD2 (5 bases). Germline V gene data show CDR1 as SEHNR and CDR2 as FQNEAQ (reference sequence). The CDR3 has 12 residues. Between the trimmed V and J ends, which lost 5 bases and 3 bases, there was a span of 8 bases. Here the CDR3 DNA reads TGTGCCAGCAGCCGGACTTGCTACGAGCAGTACTTC. It codes for CASSRTCYEQYF.

This clonotype has at least ten counts. The J gene is TRBJ1-1, the V gene TRBV20-1, with D possibly TRBD1 on 6 matching bases. V lost 2 bases and J lost 4, with 11 bases in between. The CDR3 contains 13 residues. CDR1 and CDR2 from the germline V gene are DFQATT and SNEGSKA (reference sequence). This chain's CDR3 is CSARPQGSTEAFF. The CDR3 DNA reads as TGCAGTGCTAGACCACAGGGTAGCACTGAAGCTTTCTTT.

This clonotype was counted only a few times. In DNA, the CDR3 is TGTGCCAGTAGTATAGACAGAACACCCTCTGGGGCCAACGTCCTGACTTTC. Amino acid sequence: CASSIDRTPSGANVLTF. The V gene is TRBV19, the J gene TRBJ2-6; unclear D gene. The V and J ends lost 0 bases and 0 bases respectively, with 9 bases between them. This CDR3 spans 17 amino acids. Per germline, CDR1 LNHDA and CDR2 SQIVND (reference sequence).

This clonotype has at least ten counts. The chain uses TRBV7-2 and TRBJ1-5; D is ambiguous. CDR1 is SGHTA and CDR2 is FQGNSA in the germline V gene. The CDR3 consists of 13 residues. V lost 2 bases, J lost 7 bases, and 9 bases lay in between. CDR3 nucleotides: TGTGCCAGCAGCTTAAAATTGAGACAGCCCCAGCATTTT. This encodes CASSLKLRQPQHF.

This clonotype was counted many times. The chain employs TRBV6-5 and TRBJ2-7; D remains ambiguous. The germline V gene has CDR1 MNHEY and CDR2 SVGAGI. The CDR3 runs 11 residues. Trimming took off 4 bases at V and 6 bases at J, with 7 bases between the two ends. CDR3 nucleotide sequence: TGTGCCAGCAGTTCCAGTTCCGAGCAGTACTTC. Protein sequence: CASSSSSEQYF.

The rearrangement joins TRBV12-3 or TRBV12-4 to TRBJ1-5; perhaps TRBD1 as D (5 bases). The V gene lost 6 bases and the J gene lost 0 bases, with 12 bases spanning the gap. The CDR3 length is 15 residues. The CDR3 sequence: CASSRGFYSNQPQHF. The CDR3 nucleotides are TGTGCCAGCAGCCGGGGGTTTTATAGCAATCAGCCCCAGCATTTT.

This clonotype was observed a handful of times. Relative to the germline gene, one junction end is altered; a read error may explain this. The rearrangement links TRBV12-3 or TRBV12-4 to TRBJ1-2, with TRBD1 as a possible D gene (6 bases). The CDR3 runs to 15 residues. In DNA form, the CDR3 reads TGTACCAGCAGTGGCCTCAGGGGTCCGGGCTATGGCTACACCTTC. It translates to CTSSGLRGPGYGYTF.

This clonotype came up many times. V usage is TRBV2 and J usage is TRBJ1-2; D unresolved. Germline values: CDR1 SNHLY, CDR2 FYNNEI. Deletions cut 5 bases from V and 8 bases from J, with 15 bases between. The CDR3 has 13 residues. The CDR3 DNA reads TGTGCCAGCAGTTACGATGGAGGGCACGGCTACACCTTC. Its translation: CASSYDGGHGYTF. Using reference TRBV2 and TRBJ1-2 for the parts outside the CDR3, the full variable domain is EPEVTQTPSHQVTQMGQEVILRCVPISNHLYFYWYRQILGQKVEFLVSFYNNEISEKSEIFDDQFSVERPDGSNFTLKIRSTKLEDSAMYFCASSYDGGHGYTFGSGTRLTVV.

The V call is TRBV30, the J call TRBJ2-3, with a weak D call TRBD2 (6 bases). V was cut by 2 bases and J by 8 bases, with 11 bases left in between. The length of the CDR3 is 12 residues. Per germline, CDR1 GTSNPN and CDR2 SVGIG (reference sequence). The CDR3 region is CAWSWRASTQYF. The CDR3, as DNA: TGTGCCTGGAGTTGGAGGGCGAGTACGCAGTATTTT.

This clonotype has ten or more counts. This chain connects TRBV19 to TRBJ1-1; 8 bases are shared with TRBD1. Germline V gene data show CDR1 as LNHDA and CDR2 as SQIVND (reference sequence). The J segment lost 4 bases and the V segment lost 3 bases, leaving 7 bases of the junction unmatched. The CDR3 spans 15 residues. The CDR3 bases are TGTGCCAGTAGTATGCCCCGGACAGGGACCACTGAAGCTTTCTTT. This codes for CASSMPRTGTTEAFF.

This clonotype was recorded a few times. The chain recombines TRBV24-1 with TRBJ2-7, with D tentatively TRBD1 (6 bases). CDR1 and CDR2 from the germline V gene are KGHDR and SFDVKD. CDR3 size: 14 residues. V dropped 3 bases and J dropped 0 bases, with 8 bases sitting between them. The chain's CDR3 is CATSDNRASYEQYF. Here the CDR3 DNA reads TGTGCCACCAGTGATAACAGGGCCTCCTACGAGCAGTACTTC.

This clonotype was seen many times. V usage is TRBV24-1 and J usage is TRBJ1-1, with unresolved D. V was pared by 3 bases and J by 0 bases, with 4 bases between. The CDR3 has 13 residues. Germline-derived CDR1 and CDR2 are KGHDR and SFDVKD. The CDR3: CATSDAMNTEAFF. CDR3 sequence (DNA): TGTGCCACCAGTGATGCAATGAACACTGAAGCTTTCTTT.

The sample holds a few counts of this clonotype. This sequence may be a read error, since a much larger clone differs from it by one base. The CDR3 spells CASSSFGTVENGQFF. Written as DNA, the CDR3 is TGTGCCAGCAGCTCGTTCGGGACAGTGGAGAATGGGCAGTTCTTC. V is TRBV11-2 and J is TRBJ2-3; 7 bases line up with TRBD1. The closer fit of TRBJ2-1 to the DNA end suggests the J call may be wrong. This CDR3 comprises 15 residues. Germline CDR1 is SGHAT and CDR2 is FQNNGV.

The chain joins TRBV4-2 to TRBJ2-4; D not resolved. The CDR3 is 14 amino acids. V gave up 0 bases and J gave up 7 bases, with 10 bases separating them. CDR1 and CDR2 from the germline V gene are LGHNA and YNFKEQ. The CDR3 region has the DNA TGTGCCAGCAGCCAAGATCAAGGGATGAACATTCAGTACTTC. This translates into CASSQDQGMNIQYF.

This clonotype was seen repeatedly, ten times or more. The chain uses TRBV15 and TRBJ2-2; 9 bases are a match to TRBD1. There are 15 residues in the CDR3. V was clipped by 3 bases and J by 6 bases; unmatched bases: 5. Germline CDR1 and CDR2: LNHNV and YYDKDF (reference sequence). In DNA, the CDR3 is TGTGCCACCAGCAGGGACAGGGGATATTCCGGGGAGCTGTTTTTT. Translated, it gives CATSRDRGYSGELFF.

This clonotype was seen a few times. A clone one base away is much larger, so this may be a read error. The V call is TRBV30, the J call TRBJ1-2; TRBD1 is a possible D gene (5 bases). The CDR3 has 13 residues. Per germline, CDR1 GTSNPN and CDR2 SVGIG (reference sequence). V was cut by 5 bases and J by 4 bases, with 14 bases left in between. CDR3 nucleotides: TGTGCCTGGGCGGGACGGAGTCTCTATGGCTACACCTTC. Translated, it gives CAWAGRSLYGYTF.

This clonotype was seen ten or more times. The chain couples TRBV10-3 to TRBJ2-2; no clear D gene. The CDR3 is made up of 14 amino acids. From germline, CDR1 is ENHRY and CDR2 SYGVKD. V shed 3 bases and J shed 2 bases, with 7 bases lying between them. The CDR3 DNA sequence: TGTGCCATCAGTGACACACCTAACACCGGGGAGCTGTTTTTT. Translating it yields CAISDTPNTGELFF.

This clonotype has more than one count but fewer than ten. The V gene is TRBV19, the J gene TRBJ2-7; TRBD1 aligns across 10 bases. CDR3 length: 15 residues. CDR1 and CDR2 from the germline V gene are LNHDA and SQIVND (reference sequence). V lost 5 bases to trimming and J lost 2 bases; unmatched junction nucleotides: 6. CDR3 DNA: TGTGCCAGTAGTGTTTCCGGGACAGGGGCCTACGAGCAGTACTTC. Translation: CASSVSGTGAYEQYF.

The chain's CDR3 is CASSLGLHGTQETQYF. Here the CDR3 DNA reads TGCGCCAGCAGCTTGGGCCTCCATGGGACCCAAGAGACCCAGTACTTC. The chain employs TRBV5-1 and TRBJ2-5, with D perhaps given as TRBD1 or TRBD2 (5 bases each). The CDR3 totals 16 residues. V dropped 0 bases and J dropped 1 base, with 13 bases sitting between them. Per the germline V gene, CDR1 is SGHRS and CDR2 is YFSETQ.